The rows below give T cell receptor beta chains drawn from one sample of a study of T cell repertoires in cytomegalovirus infection. No antigens are known for them. TCRdb processed the reads anew with MiXCR; each CDR3 protein has one entry. The top ten hold approximately 19% of the sample, which has around 300,000 distinct CDR3 sequences, less than 25% seen once. Here the sequenced sample was cultured PBMCs, taken from culture after CMV antigen stimulation. These receptor sequences come from a human donor in good health (CMV status not recorded). Some clones in this sample may be carry-over from other donors' samples. CDR3s leave out the opening cysteine and the closing phenylalanine or tryptophan. A clone size is listed for some rows: how often the clone was seen (once, few, many), or a class if it is expanded.

V gene	clone size	J gene	CDR3 protein
TRBV7-8	many	TRBJ2-1	ASSLGTPLGQVIYNEQF
TRBV6-8	-	TRBJ2-7	ASSQLGQGPYEQY
TRBV5-6	-	TRBJ1-4	ASSSDVNEKLF
TRBV28	-	TRBJ2-1	ASSPAGGTDEQF
TRBV7-2	many	TRBJ1-1	ASRRQGTEAF
TRBV11-2	many	TRBJ2-1	ASSFSSYNEQF
TRBV7-9	few	TRBJ2-5	ASSPTGFGETQY
TRBV7-2	many	TRBJ2-1	ASSLVLAGGNEQF
TRBV20-1	-	TRBJ2-3	SASRQGATDTQY
TRBV25-1	many	TRBJ2-1	ASSGPSGSPYNEQF
TRBV7-2	-	TRBJ1-4	ASSTHQGQKLF
TRBV10-3	-	TRBJ1-1	AHNTGSNTEAF
TRBV7-9	few	TRBJ2-2	ASSFLFTGELF